This T cell receptor (beta chain) was identified during a study of blood T cell repertoires in COVID-19. Across the whole study: Researchers got acute and convalescent COVID-19 samples from the United States, Italy and Spain. PBMCs, B-cell-depleted T cells, or T cells provided the cDNA or gDNA that made up the material.

In the authors' methods: The assay estimated nucleated cells by amplifying reference gene primers. Sequencing used immunoSEQ multiplex PCR; TCRdb keeps in-frame clones, though not all of them. V and J calls and clone size are those listed in that table; D and trimming were worked out from the DNA. This sample has tens of thousands of clones, with approximately 86% found just once. The junction had 10 bases not matched to a gene; V was cut back by 1 base and J by 3 bases. The CDR3 consists of 18 residues. The germline gives CDR1 LGHDT, CDR2 YNNKEL (reference sequence). The origin of this receptor is a man between 70 and 80 years old with acute or convalescent COVID-19. The J gene is TRBJ1-4, the V gene TRBV3-1 (or the pseudogene TRBV3-2), with 8 bases lining up with TRBD1. Sequences were obtained from peripheral blood. For the CDR3, the DNA is TGTGCCAGCAGCCAAGGGCGAAACAGGGGGGATCCTAATGAAAAACTGTTTTTT. This codes for CASSQGRNRGDPNEKLFF.